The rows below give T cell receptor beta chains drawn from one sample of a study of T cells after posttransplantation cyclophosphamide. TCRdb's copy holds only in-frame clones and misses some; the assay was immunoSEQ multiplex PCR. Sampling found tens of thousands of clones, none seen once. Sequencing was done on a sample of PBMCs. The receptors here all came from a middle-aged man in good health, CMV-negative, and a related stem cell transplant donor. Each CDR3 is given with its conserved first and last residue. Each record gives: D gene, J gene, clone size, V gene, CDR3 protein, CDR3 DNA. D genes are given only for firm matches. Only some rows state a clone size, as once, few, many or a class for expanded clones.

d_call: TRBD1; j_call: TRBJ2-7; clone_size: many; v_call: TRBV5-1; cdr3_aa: CASSVGQGDEQYF; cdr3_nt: TGCGCCAGCAGCGTAGGGCAGGGGGACGAGCAGTACTTC
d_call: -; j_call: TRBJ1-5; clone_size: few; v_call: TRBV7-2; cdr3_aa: CASSFGGGQGNQPQHF; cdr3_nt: TGTGCCAGCAGCTTCGGCGGGGGGCAGGGCAATCAGCCCCAGCATTTT
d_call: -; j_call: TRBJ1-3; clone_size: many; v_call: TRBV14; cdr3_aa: CASSQQGLSGNTIYF; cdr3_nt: TGTGCCAGCAGCCAGCAGGGTCTGTCTGGAAACACCATATATTTT
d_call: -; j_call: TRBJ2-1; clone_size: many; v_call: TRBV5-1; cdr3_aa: CASSLVPPGLSYNEQFF; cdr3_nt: TGCGCCAGCAGCTTGGTGCCACCGGGACTGTCCTACAATGAGCAGTTCTTC
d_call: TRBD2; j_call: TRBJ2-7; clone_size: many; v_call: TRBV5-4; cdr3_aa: CASSFGGRYEQYF; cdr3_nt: TGTGCCAGCAGCTTCGGGGGGAGGTACGAGCAGTACTTC
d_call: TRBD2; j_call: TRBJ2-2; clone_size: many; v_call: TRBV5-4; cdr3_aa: CASSLPGLAGAGELFF; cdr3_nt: TGTGCCAGCAGCTTGCCTGGGTTAGCGGGGGCCGGGGAGCTGTTTTTT
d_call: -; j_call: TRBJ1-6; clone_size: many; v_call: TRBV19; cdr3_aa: CASSMLTAGNSPLHF; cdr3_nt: TGTGCCAGTAGTATGCTGACGGCCGGGAATTCACCCCTCCACTTT
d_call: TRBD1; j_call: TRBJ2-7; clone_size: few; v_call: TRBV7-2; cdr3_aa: CASSRWGQGNAYEQYF; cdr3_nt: TGTGCCAGCAGCCGATGGGGACAGGGTAATGCCTACGAGCAGTACTTC
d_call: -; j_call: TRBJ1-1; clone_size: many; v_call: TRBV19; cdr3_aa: CASSIDQEAEAFF; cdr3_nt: TGTGCCAGTAGTATAGATCAAGAGGCTGAAGCTTTCTTT
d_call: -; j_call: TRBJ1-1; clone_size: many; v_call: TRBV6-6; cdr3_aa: CASSRVGTQNTEAFF; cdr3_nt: TGTGCCAGCAGCCGAGTGGGGACACAGAACACTGAAGCTTTCTTT
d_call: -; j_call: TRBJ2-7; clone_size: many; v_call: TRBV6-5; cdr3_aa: CASSYAGQGRTYEQYF; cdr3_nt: TGTGCCAGCAGTTACGCGGGGCAGGGAAGAACCTACGAGCAGTACTTC
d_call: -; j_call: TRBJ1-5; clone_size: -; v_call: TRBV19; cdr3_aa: CASSRAGYDYSNQPQHF; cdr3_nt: TGTGCCAGTAGCAGGGCAGGGTACGATTATAGCAATCAGCCCCAGCATTTT
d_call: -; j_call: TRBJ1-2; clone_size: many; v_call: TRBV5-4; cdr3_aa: CASSERGSYDYGYTF; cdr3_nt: TGTGCCAGCAGCGAGAGGGGGTCTTACGACTATGGCTACACCTTC
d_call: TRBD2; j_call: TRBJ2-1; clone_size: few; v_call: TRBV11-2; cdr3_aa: CASSWGLAGGALHEQFF; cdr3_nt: TGTGCCAGCAGTTGGGGACTAGCGGGAGGGGCGCTCCATGAGCAGTTCTTC
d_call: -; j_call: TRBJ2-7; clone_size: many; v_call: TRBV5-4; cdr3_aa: CASSLGVSEQYF; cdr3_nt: TGTGCCAGCAGCTTAGGGGTTTCCGAGCAGTACTTC
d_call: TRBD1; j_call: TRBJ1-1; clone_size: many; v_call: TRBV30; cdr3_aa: CAWSVYRGSEAFF; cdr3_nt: TGTGCCTGGAGTGTATACAGGGGTTCGGAAGCTTTCTTT
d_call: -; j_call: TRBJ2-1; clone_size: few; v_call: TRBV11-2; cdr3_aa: CASSLDWLLGRGRRNEQFF; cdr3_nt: TGTGCCAGCAGCTTAGATTGGTTATTGGGCAGGGGAAGGAGGAATGAGCAGTTCTTC
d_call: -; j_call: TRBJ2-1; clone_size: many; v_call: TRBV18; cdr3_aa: CASSPFTGYLDEQFF; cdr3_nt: TGTGCCAGCTCACCCTTTACGGGATACTTAGATGAGCAGTTCTTC
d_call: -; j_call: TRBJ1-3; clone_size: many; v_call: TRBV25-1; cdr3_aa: CASSVRNGNTIYF; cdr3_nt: TGTGCCAGCAGTGTCAGGAATGGAAACACCATATATTTT
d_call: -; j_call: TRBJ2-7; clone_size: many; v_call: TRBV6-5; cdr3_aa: CASSYRDTSYEQYF; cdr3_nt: TGTGCCAGCAGTTACAGGGACACCTCCTACGAGCAGTACTTC
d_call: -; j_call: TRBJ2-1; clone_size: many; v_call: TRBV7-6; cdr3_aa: CASSFGFSYNEQFF; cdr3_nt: TGTGCCAGCAGCTTCGGGTTTTCCTACAATGAGCAGTTCTTC
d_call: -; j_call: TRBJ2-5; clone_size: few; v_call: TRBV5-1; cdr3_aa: CASSSGSQETQYF; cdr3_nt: TGCGCCAGCAGCTCCGGGTCCCAAGAGACCCAGTACTTC
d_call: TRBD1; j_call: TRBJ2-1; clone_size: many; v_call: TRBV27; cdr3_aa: CASSLRDSRSNEQFF; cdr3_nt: TGTGCCAGCAGTTTACGGGACAGTCGCTCCAATGAGCAGTTCTTC
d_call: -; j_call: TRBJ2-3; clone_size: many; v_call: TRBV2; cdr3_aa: CAASAGAYTDTQYF; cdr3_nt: TGTGCCGCATCTGCGGGGGCCTACACAGATACGCAGTATTTT